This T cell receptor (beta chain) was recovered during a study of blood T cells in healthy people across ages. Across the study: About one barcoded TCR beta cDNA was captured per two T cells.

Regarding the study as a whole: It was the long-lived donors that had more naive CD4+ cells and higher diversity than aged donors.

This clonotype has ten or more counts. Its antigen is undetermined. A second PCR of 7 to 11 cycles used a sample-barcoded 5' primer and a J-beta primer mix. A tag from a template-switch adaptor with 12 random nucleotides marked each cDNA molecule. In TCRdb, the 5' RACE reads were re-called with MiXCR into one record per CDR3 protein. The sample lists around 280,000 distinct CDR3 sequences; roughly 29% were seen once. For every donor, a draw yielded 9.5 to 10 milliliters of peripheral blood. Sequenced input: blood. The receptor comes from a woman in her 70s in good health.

The CDR3 DNA reads TGTGCCAGCAGTGCCTCAGCGGGAGGGCCCTTGGAGACCCAGTACTTC. Protein sequence: CASSASAGGPLETQYF. V and J are TRBV6-1 and TRBJ2-5; 10 bases line up with TRBD2. CDR3 size: 16 residues. V shed 4 bases, J shed 5 bases, and the junction held 10 bases outside the gene matches. Germline V gives CDR1 MNHNS, CDR2 SASEGT.